This T cell receptor (beta chain) was obtained from a study of blood T cell repertoires in COVID-19. Looking at the study overall: Acute and convalescent COVID-19 specimens originated in the United States, Italy and Spain.

CDR1 and CDR2 (germline): MGHRA, YSYEKL. V shed 0 bases and J shed 3 bases, with 15 bases lying between them. The CDR3 has 17 amino acids. Using immunoSEQ multiplex PCR, the repertoire was profiled, and TCRdb retains in-frame clones only, with some absent. The top ten hold approximately 1.6% of the sample, which has 250,000 to 400,000 clones, 70% to 90% seen once. Enrolled during active infection, Seattle patients were then followed longitudinally. The sample was peripheral blood. The rearrangement joins TRBV4-1 to TRBJ1-3; D not resolved. This clonotype was obtained from a woman in her 30s with COVID-19, enrolled during active disease. CDR3 residues: CASSQDGGSRFGNTIYF. CDR3 DNA: TGCGCCAGCAGCCAAGATGGAGGGAGCCGCTTTGGAAACACCATATATTTT.